The 19 T cell receptor beta chains below come from one sample, sequenced in a study of blood T cells in healthy people across ages. The use of a sample-barcoded 5' primer and a J-beta primer mix characterized a second PCR of roughly 7 to 12 cycles. TCRdb called the 5' RACE reads again in MiXCR, with one record for every CDR3 protein. The sample has 700,000 to 850,000 distinct CDR3 sequences; 36% are singletons. Input material: blood. All receptors derive from a man aged 18-30 years in good health.

For this clonotype: Just one base apart from a much larger clone, this may be a read error. The rearrangement links TRBV6-6 to TRBJ2-6; D not resolved. V was trimmed by 6 bases and J by 2 bases, leaving 5 bases between them. Germline V lookup: CDR1 MNHNY, CDR2 SVGAGI (reference sequence). The CDR3 is 13 residues long. DNA for the CDR3: TGTGCCAGCAGCAGTCCTGGGGCCAACGTCCTGACTTTC. As protein: CASSSPGANVLTF.

This clonotype was detected a few times. The rearrangement uses TRBV2 and TRBJ1-5; a possible D gene is TRBD1 (5 bases). The CDR3 has 11 amino acids. Trimming removed 5 bases from V and 11 bases from J, with 10 bases in between. Germline V gives CDR1 SNHLY, CDR2 FYNNEI. The CDR3 loop reads CASSPGLAQHF. CDR3 bases: TGTGCCAGCAGTCCAGGGCTAGCCCAGCATTTT.

This clonotype was observed once. V gene TRBV10-3 combines with J gene TRBJ2-1, with TRBD1 matching over 7 bases. V shed 10 bases, J shed 8 bases, and the junction held 11 bases outside the gene matches. The germline gives CDR1 ENHRY, CDR2 SYGVKD. CDR3 length equals 13 residues. CDR3 bases: TGTGCCAGCGCTAGAGGACAGGCCGATGAGCAGTTCTTC. This translates into CASARGQADEQFF.

This chain uses TRBV20-1 with TRBJ2-5; maybe TRBD2 (5 bases). CDR1 is DFQATT and CDR2 is SNEGSKA in the germline V gene (reference sequence). V lost 4 bases to trimming and J lost 2 bases, with 11 bases between them. The CDR3 is 13 amino acids. The DNA of the CDR3 is TGCAGTGCTACCCACCCGGGACAAGAGACCCAGTACTTC. Its protein is CSATHPGQETQYF.

Comments on this clonotype: Relative to the germline gene, one junction end is altered; a read error may explain this. The chain is built from TRBV12-3 or TRBV12-4 and TRBJ2-1; D is uncertain. TRBJ2-7 matches the DNA end more closely, so the J call is doubtful. This CDR3 region has 12 residues. CDR3 in DNA: TGTGCCACCAGTGATATCCACAATGAGCAGTACTTC. Encoded protein: CATSDIHNEQYF.

As for this clonotype: Possible read error: a much larger clone is one base away. The chain recombines TRBV15 with TRBJ2-5, with D possibly TRBD1 on 5 matching bases. The J call is uncertain, as TRBJ2-1 better fits the DNA end. CDR3 length equals 16 residues. Per the germline V gene, CDR1 is LNHNV and CDR2 is YYDKDF (reference sequence). The CDR3 spells CATSILVRSGQETQFF. CDR3 sequence (DNA): TGTGCCACCAGCATCCTGGTCAGGAGTGGACAAGAGACCCAGTTCTTC.

This clonotype has only a few counts. The chain has TRBV12-3 or TRBV12-4 and TRBJ2-7; the match to TRBD2 covers 10 bases. V trimming: 6 bases; J trimming: 2 bases; junction bases outside the gene matches: 25. The CDR3 loop spans 21 amino acids. CDR3 DNA sequence: TGTGCCAGCAGCCCAACCCCCGGGACAGGTTTGGGAACTAGCGGGACCTACGAGCAGTACTTC. Amino acid sequence: CASSPTPGTGLGTSGTYEQYF.

CDR3 nucleotides: TGTGCCAGCAGCCAACAACGGACTAGCGGGGGGGACAATGAGCAGTTCTTC. It translates to CASSQQRTSGGDNEQFF. The chain recombines TRBV4-2 with TRBJ2-1; 15 bases fit TRBD2. The CDR3 loop spans 17 amino acids. Germline V gene data show CDR1 as LGHNA and CDR2 as YNFKEQ. The V segment lost 2 bases and the J segment 5 bases; nucleotides outside the gene matches: 4.

This chain connects TRBV7-2 to TRBJ1-5; D uncertain. V was clipped by 1 base and J by 3 bases, with 13 bases between them. The germline V gene has CDR1 SGHTA and CDR2 FQGNSA. The CDR3 loop spans 16 amino acids. CDR3 in DNA: TGTGCCAGCAGCTTAGATGTGGGTTTGGACAATCAGCCCCAGCATTTT. Protein sequence: CASSLDVGLDNQPQHF.

The chain is built from TRBV5-1 and TRBJ2-1; no firm D call. Germline loops: CDR1 SGHRS, CDR2 YFSETQ. This CDR3 has 13 residues. Trimming cost V 4 bases and J 10 bases, with 15 bases left between them. CDR3 sequence reads: CASSVDALTEQFF. The CDR3 DNA is TGCGCCAGCAGCGTGGACGCTTTGACCGAGCAGTTCTTC.

Only a few counts were recorded for this clonotype. The chain links TRBV7-2 to TRBJ2-6, with D uncertain. The CDR3 runs 18 residues. Deletions cut 5 bases from V and 0 bases from J, with 17 bases between. Germline V CDR1 and CDR2: SGHTA, FQGNSA. CDR3: CASSRLGRPLSGANVLTF. Written as DNA, the CDR3 is TGTGCCAGCAGCCGCCTTGGTAGACCTCTCTCTGGGGCCAACGTCCTGACTTTC.

This rearrangement joins TRBV5-4 to TRBJ2-2; 7 bases match TRBD1. The CDR3 length is 15 residues. In germline, CDR1 is SGHNT, CDR2 YYREEE (reference sequence). J lost 3 bases, V lost 4 bases, and 6 bases had no gene match. In DNA, the CDR3 is TGTGCCAGCAGCGCAACGCAGGGGGACACCGGGGAGCTGTTTTTT. Amino acid sequence: CASSATQGDTGELFF.

A note on this clonotype: A much larger clone lies one base from this, so it may be a read error. The rearrangement links TRBV20-1 to TRBJ2-4, with 8 bases that match TRBD2. The DNA end favors TRBJ2-7, so the J call may be wrong. Germline CDR1 reads DFQATT; CDR2 reads SNEGSKA (reference sequence). There are 14 residues in the CDR3. CDR3: CSAKAGARVHEQYF. CDR3 DNA: TGCAGTGCTAAAGCGGGGGCCAGGGTCCACGAGCAGTACTTC.

This clonotype was detected a few times. The chain combines TRBV29-1 with TRBJ2-3, with D perhaps matching TRBD1 (5 bases). Trimming removed 6 bases from V and 8 bases from J, with 15 bases in between. Germline V gene data show CDR1 as SQVTM and CDR2 as ANQGSEA. The CDR3 is 12 amino acids. CDR3 coding DNA: TGCAGCGTGGCCAAACAGGACGGTACGCAGTATTTT. Translated: CSVAKQDGTQYF.

This clonotype was counted between two and nine times. This chain joins TRBV20-1 and TRBJ2-7, with 7 bases aligning to TRBD1. The CDR3 extends over 14 amino acids. Germline V gives CDR1 DFQATT, CDR2 SNEGSKA (reference sequence). V lost 6 bases and J lost 2; bases outside the gene matches: 10. DNA for the CDR3: TGCAGTGCAGGAACCGGGACAGAAGCCTACGAGCAGTACTTC. Translating gives CSAGTGTEAYEQYF.

The CDR3 spells CASSQGRLGRNEQYF. The CDR3 DNA is TGTGCCAGCAGCCAAGGGCGATTGGGGCGCAATGAGCAGTACTTC. V gene TRBV6-2 or TRBV6-3 combines with J gene TRBJ2-7; D is possibly TRBD1 (5 bases). V was cut by 6 bases and J by 7 bases, with 22 bases left in between. The CDR3 contains 15 residues. Germline assignment: CDR1 MNHEY and CDR2 SVGEGT.

Concerning this clonotype: A much larger clone lies a single base off, so this may be a read error. V gene TRBV27 combines with J gene TRBJ2-6; possible D gene TRBD1, 5 bases. Germline V lookup: CDR1 MNHEY, CDR2 SMNVEV (reference sequence). The CDR3 is 13 residues long. DNA for the CDR3: TGTGCCAGCAGTTTCGATGGGGCCAACGTCCCGACTTTC. Its protein is CASSFDGANVPTF. The full variable domain, its missing parts supplied by reference TRBV27 and TRBJ2-6, is EAQVTQNPRYLITVTGKKLTVTCSQNMNHEYMSWYRQDPGLGLRQIYYSMNVEVTDKGDVPEGYKVSRKEKRNFPLILESPSPNQTSLYFCASSFDGANVPTFGAGSRLTVL.

The J gene is TRBJ2-1, the V gene TRBV7-9; 15 nucleotides line up with TRBD2. The CDR3 is 18 amino acids. The junction had 6 bases not matched to a gene; V was cut back by 4 bases and J by 2 bases. Per germline, CDR1 SEHNR and CDR2 FQNEAQ (reference sequence). The CDR3 reads CASSSSGLAGGTYNEQFF. The CDR3 DNA follows: TGTGCCAGCAGCTCATCAGGACTAGCGGGAGGGACCTACAATGAGCAGTTCTTC.

Many counts were recorded for this clonotype. V is TRBV4-1 and J is TRBJ1-2, with 8 nucleotides matching TRBD1. CDR3 size: 14 residues. The germline CDR1 and CDR2 sequences are MGHRA and YSYEKL. V shed 2 bases and J 4 bases; nucleotides not matched to a gene: 3. The CDR3 region has the DNA TGCGCCAGCAGCCAACATCAGGGGGCCTATGGCTACACCTTC. The encoded protein is CASSQHQGAYGYTF.